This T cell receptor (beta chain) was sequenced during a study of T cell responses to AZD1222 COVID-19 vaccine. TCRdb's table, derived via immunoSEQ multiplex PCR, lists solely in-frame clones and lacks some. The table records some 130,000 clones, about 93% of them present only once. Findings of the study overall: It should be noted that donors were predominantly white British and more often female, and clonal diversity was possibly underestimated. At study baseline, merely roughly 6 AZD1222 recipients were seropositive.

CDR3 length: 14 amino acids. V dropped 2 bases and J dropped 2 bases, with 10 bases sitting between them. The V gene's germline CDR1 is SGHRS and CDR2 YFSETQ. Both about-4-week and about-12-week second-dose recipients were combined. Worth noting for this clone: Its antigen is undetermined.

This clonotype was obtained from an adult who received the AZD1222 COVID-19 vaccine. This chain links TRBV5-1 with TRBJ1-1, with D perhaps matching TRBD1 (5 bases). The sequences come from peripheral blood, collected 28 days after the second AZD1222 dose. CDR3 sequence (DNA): TGCGCCAGCAGCTTATACACAGGAAACACTGAAGCTTTCTTT. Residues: CASSLYTGNTEAFF.